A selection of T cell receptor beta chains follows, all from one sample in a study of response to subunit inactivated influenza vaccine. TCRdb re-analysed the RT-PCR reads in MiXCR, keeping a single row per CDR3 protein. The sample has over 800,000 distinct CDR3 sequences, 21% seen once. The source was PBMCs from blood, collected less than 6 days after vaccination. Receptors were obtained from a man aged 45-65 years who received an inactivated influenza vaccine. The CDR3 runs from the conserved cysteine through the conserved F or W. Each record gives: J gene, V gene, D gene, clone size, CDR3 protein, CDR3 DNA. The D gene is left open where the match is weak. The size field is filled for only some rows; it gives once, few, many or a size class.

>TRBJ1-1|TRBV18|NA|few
CASSPPIGRNTEAFF
TGTGCCAGCTCACCACCGATCGGAAGAAACACTGAAGCTTTCTTT
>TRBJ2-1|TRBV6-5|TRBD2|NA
CASSYRLRTSGRSNEQFF
TGTGCCAGCAGTTACAGGCTCCGGACTAGCGGGAGGAGTAATGAGCAGTTCTTC
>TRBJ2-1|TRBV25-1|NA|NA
CASSELDNEQFF
TGTGCCAGCAGTGAATTGGACAATGAGCAGTTCTTC
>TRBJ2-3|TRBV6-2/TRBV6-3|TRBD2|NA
CASSYSGSVGTQYF
TGTGCCAGCAGTTATAGCGGGAGTGTTGGTACGCAGTATTTT
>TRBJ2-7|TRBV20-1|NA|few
CSAGFQGFSYEQYF
TGCAGTGCGGGCTTCCAGGGATTCTCCTACGAGCAGTACTTC
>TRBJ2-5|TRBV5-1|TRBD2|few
CASRLEGTRVLETQYF
TGCGCCAGCAGACTGGAAGGGACTAGAGTACTAGAGACCCAGTACTTC
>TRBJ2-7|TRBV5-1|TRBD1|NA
CASSSRDRMYEQYF
TGCGCCAGCAGCTCCCGGGACAGGATGTACGAGCAGTACTTC
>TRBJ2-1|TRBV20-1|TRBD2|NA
CSAPPSGFSYNEQFF
TGCAGTGCGCCGCCTAGCGGCTTCTCCTACAATGAGCAGTTCTTC
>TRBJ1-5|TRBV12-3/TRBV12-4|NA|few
CASSLKGFNQPQHF
TGTGCCAGCAGTTTAAAGGGGTTCAATCAGCCCCAGCATTTT
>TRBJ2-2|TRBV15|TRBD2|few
CATSSSWGGTGELFF
TGTGCCACCAGCAGCTCCTGGGGGGGGACCGGGGAGCTGTTTTTT
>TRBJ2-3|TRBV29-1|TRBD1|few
CSVEGAGGRSDTQYF
TGCAGCGTTGAAGGGGCAGGGGGCCGATCAGATACGCAGTATTTT
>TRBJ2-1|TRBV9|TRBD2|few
CASSLSGGVNNEQFF
TGTGCCAGCAGCCTTAGCGGGGGGGTTAATAATGAGCAGTTCTTC
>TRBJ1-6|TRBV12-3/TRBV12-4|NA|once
CASKRGSPLHF
TGTGCCAGCAAAAGGGGTTCACCCCTCCACTTT
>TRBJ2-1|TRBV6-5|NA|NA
CASSYRVFSYNEQFF
TGTGCCAGCAGTTACAGGGTGTTCTCCTACAATGAGCAGTTCTTC
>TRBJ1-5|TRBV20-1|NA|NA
CCALNGAAQNFYQPQHF
TGCTGTGCTCTAAATGGCGCCGCCCAAAACTTTTATCAGCCCCAGCATTTT